The subject of this entry is one T cell receptor beta chain. Its matching antigen is unknown. These data belong to a study of CD8 T cells in Susac syndrome. Overall study results and limits: The authors acknowledged that the study's TCR sequencing and HLA analysis involved relatively few individuals.

The RNA, roughly 0.45 to 1 ug, was put through reverse transcription using random hexamers. Each CDR3 protein gets one entry after TCRdb re-called the immunoSEQ multiplex PCR reads with MiXCR. The sample includes approximately 190,000 distinct CDR3 sequences, approximately 95% of them seen just once. Between the trimmed V and J ends, which lost 0 bases and 5 bases, there was a span of 17 bases. Germline-derived CDR1 and CDR2 are SGDLS and YYNGEE. The CDR3 has 16 amino acids. The sequenced target, TCR beta, came from blood CD8+ and CD4+ T cells. J is TRBJ2-5 and V is TRBV9, with D perhaps matching TRBD2 (7 bases). The sequenced material came from CD8+ T cells from PBMCs. This receptor was identified in a human donor with Susac syndrome. The CDR3 region has the DNA TGTGCCAGCAGCGTAGAGGAGGGGGGGCCTTGGGAGACCCAGTACTTC. Its translation: CASSVEEGGPWETQYF.